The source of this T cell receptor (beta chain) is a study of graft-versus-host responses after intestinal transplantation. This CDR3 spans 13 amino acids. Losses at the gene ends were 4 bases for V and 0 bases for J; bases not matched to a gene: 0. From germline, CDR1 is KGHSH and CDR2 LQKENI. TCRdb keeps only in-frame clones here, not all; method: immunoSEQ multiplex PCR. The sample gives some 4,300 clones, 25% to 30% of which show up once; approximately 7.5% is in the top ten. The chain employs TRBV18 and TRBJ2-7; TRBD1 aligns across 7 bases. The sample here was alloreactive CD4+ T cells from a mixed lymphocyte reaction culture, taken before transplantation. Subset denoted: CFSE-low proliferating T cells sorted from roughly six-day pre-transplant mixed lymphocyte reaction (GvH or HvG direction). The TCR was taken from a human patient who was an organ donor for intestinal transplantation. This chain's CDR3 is CASSRDSSYEQYF. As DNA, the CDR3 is TGTGCCAGCTCACGGGACAGCTCCTACGAGCAGTACTTC. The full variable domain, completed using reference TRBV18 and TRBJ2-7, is NAGVMQNPRHLVRRRGQEARLRCSPMKGHSHVYWYRQLPEEGLKFMVYLQKENIIDESGMPKERFSAEFPKEGPSILRIQQVVRGDSAAYFCASSRDSSYEQYFGPGTRLTVT.